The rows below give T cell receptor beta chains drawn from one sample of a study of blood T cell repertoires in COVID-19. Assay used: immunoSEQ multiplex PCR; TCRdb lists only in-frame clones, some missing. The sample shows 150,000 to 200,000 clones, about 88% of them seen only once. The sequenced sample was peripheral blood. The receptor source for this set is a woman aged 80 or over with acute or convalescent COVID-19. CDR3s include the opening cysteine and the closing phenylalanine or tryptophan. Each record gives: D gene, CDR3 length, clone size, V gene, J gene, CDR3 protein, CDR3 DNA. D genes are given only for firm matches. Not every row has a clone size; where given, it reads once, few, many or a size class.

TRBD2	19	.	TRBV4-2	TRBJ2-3	CASSQYWTSGSPLTDTQYF	TGTGCCAGCAGCCAATACTGGACTAGCGGGAGTCCTTTGACAGATACGCAGTATTTT
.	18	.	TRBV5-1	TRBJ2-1	CASSLEVTAGVSYNEQFF	TGCGCCAGCAGCTTGGAAGTTACGGCAGGGGTCTCCTACAATGAGCAGTTCTTC
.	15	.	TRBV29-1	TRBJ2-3	CSVEAPLASTDTQYF	TGCAGCGTTGAGGCCCCACTAGCTAGCACAGATACGCAGTATTTT
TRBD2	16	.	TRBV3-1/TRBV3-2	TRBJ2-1	CASSPTGAGAYNEQFF	TGTGCCAGCAGCCCCACCGGTGCGGGGGCCTACAATGAGCAGTTCTTC
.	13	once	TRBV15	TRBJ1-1	CATSREAGTEAFF	TGTGCCACCAGCAGAGAAGCAGGGACTGAAGCTTTCTTT
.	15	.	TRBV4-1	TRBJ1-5	CASGSGHLSNQPQHF	TGCGCCAGCGGATCGGGACATCTTAGCAATCAGCCCCAGCATTTT
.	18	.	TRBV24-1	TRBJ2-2	CATSDPGGDRTNTGELFF	TGTGCCACCAGTGACCCCGGCGGGGACAGAACGAACACCGGGGAGCTGTTTTTT
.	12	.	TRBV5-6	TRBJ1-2	CASSLVEYGYTF	TGTGCCAGCAGCTTGGTAGAGTATGGCTACACCTTC
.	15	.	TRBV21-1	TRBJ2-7	CASSKGGQGSYEQYF	TGTGCCAGCAGCAAAGGCGGACAGGGCTCCTACGAGCAGTATTTC
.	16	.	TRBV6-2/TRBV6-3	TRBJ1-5	CASSYYGRTSNQPQHF	TGTGCCAGCAGTTATTACGGGAGAACTAGCAATCAGCCCCAGCATTTT